One T cell receptor beta chain is described in this entry. Its antigen is still unknown. Reanalyzing the 5' RACE reads, TCRdb keeps one entry per CDR3 protein, without DNA. The clone table shows a few hundred thousand distinct CDR3 sequences, with the ten largest holding about 5%. This entry is derived from a study of monozygotic twins with inflammatory bowel disease. General study points: Distinction of different T cell subtypes was not possible.

The CDR3 contains 15 residues. Germline V gene sequence: CDR1 DFQATT, CDR2 SNEGSKA (reference sequence). The chain uses TRBV20-1 and TRBJ2-1; without DNA, the TCRdb call of TRBD1 cannot be checked. The specimen was blood. This TCR came from a human donor with ulcerative colitis or Crohn's disease, or a healthy co-twin of an affected twin (not recorded which). The CDR3 region is CSARLGARAYNEQFF.